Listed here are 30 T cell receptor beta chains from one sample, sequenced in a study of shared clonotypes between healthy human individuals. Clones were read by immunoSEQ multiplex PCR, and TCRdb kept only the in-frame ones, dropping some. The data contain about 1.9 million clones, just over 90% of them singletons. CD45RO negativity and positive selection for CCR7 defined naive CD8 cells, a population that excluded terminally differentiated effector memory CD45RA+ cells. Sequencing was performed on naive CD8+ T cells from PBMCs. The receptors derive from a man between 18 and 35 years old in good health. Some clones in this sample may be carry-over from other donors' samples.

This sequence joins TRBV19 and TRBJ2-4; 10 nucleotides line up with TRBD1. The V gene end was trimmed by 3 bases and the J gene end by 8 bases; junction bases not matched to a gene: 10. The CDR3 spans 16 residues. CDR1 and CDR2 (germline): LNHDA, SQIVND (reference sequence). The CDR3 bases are TGTGCCAGTAGTATGCTCCGGGACAGGGGATTTGACATTCAGTACTTC. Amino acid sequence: CASSMLRDRGFDIQYF.

The CDR3 loop is CASSHQQRPGNTIYF. CDR3 sequence (DNA): TGTGCCAGCAGTCACCAACAGCGACCAGGAAACACCATATATTTT. The rearrangement joins TRBV7-2 to TRBJ1-3; D call uncertain. Germline loops: CDR1 SGHTA, CDR2 FQGNSA. The CDR3 covers 15 residues. Trimming took 6 bases from V and 4 from J, leaving 16 bases between them.

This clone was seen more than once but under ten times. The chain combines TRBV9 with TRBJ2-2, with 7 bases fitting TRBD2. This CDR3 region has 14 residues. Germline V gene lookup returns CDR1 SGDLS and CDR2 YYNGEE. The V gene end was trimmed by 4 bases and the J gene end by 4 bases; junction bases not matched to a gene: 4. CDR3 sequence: CASSTRLATGELFF. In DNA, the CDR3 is TGTGCCAGCAGCACCCGACTAGCCACCGGGGAGCTGTTTTTT.

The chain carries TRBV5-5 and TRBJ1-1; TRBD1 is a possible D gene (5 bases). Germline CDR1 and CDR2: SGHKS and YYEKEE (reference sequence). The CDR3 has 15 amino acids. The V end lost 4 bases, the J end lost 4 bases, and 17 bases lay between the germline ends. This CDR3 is CASSTGSEYFTEAFF. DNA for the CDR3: TGTGCCAGCAGCACAGGATCGGAGTATTTCACTGAAGCTTTCTTT.

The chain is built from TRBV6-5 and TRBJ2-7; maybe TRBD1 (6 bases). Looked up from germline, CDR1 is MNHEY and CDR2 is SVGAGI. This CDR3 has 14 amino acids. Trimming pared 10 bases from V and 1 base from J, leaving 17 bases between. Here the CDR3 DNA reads TGTGCCACCAAACCAACAGGGAATTCCTACGAGCAGTACTTC. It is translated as CATKPTGNSYEQYF.

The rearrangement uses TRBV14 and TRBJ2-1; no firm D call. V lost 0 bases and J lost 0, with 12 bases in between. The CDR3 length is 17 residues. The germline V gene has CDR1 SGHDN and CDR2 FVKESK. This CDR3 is CASSQDFWRGSYNEQFF. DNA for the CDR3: TGTGCCAGCAGCCAAGATTTTTGGAGAGGCTCCTACAATGAGCAGTTCTTC.

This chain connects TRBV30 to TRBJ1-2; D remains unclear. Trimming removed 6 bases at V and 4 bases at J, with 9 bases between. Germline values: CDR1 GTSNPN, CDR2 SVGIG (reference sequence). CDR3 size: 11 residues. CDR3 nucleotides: TGTGCCTGTCTGGTCGGCTATGGCTACACCTTC. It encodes CACLVGYGYTF. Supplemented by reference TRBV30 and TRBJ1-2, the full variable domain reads SQTIHQWPATLVQPVGSPLSLECTVEGTSNPNLYWYRQAAGRGLQLLFYSVGIGQISSEVPQNLSASRPQDRQFILSSKKLLLSDSGFYLCACLVGYGYTFGSGTRLTVV.

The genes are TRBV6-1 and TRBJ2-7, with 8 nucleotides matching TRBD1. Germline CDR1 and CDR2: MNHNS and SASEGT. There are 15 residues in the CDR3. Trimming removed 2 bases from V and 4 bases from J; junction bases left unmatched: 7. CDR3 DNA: TGTGCCAGCAGTGAATTTGAGACAGGGGAGTACGAGCAGTACTTC. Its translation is CASSEFETGEYEQYF.

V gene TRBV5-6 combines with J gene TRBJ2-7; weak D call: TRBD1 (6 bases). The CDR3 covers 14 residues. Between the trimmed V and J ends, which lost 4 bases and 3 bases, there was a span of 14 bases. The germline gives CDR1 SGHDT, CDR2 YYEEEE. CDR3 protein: CASSGAGQLYEQYF. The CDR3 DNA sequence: TGTGCCAGCAGCGGGGCAGGACAGCTCTACGAGCAGTACTTC. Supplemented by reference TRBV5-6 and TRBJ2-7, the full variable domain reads DAGVTQSPTHLIKTRGQQVTLRCSPKSGHDTVSWYQQALGQGPQFIFQYYEEEERQRGNFPDRFSGHQFPNYSSELNVNALLLGDSALYLCASSGAGQLYEQYFGPGTRLTVT.

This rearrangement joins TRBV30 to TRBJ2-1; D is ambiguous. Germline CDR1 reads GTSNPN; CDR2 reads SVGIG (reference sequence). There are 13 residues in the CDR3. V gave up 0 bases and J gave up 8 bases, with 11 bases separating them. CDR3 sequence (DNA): TGTGCCTGGAGTGTCGGGCGTTCCCATGAGCAGTTCTTC. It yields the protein CAWSVGRSHEQFF. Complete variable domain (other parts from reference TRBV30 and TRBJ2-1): SQTIHQWPATLVQPVGSPLSLECTVEGTSNPNLYWYRQAAGRGLQLLFYSVGIGQISSEVPQNLSASRPQDRQFILSSKKLLLSDSGFYLCAWSVGRSHEQFFGPGTRLTVL.

The CDR3 protein is CASRGLAERYNEQFF. The CDR3 region has the DNA TGTGCCAGCAGGGGACTAGCGGAGAGATACAATGAGCAGTTCTTC. This chain connects TRBV28 to TRBJ2-1; 11 positions agree with TRBD2. V dropped 6 bases and J dropped 4; count of bases not matched to a gene: 5. Per germline, CDR1 MDHEN and CDR2 SYDVKM. The CDR3 has 15 amino acids. Supplemented by reference TRBV28 and TRBJ2-1, the full variable domain reads DVKVTQSSRYLVKRTGEKVFLECVQDMDHENMFWYRQDPGLGLRLIYFSYDVKMKEKGDIPEGYSVSREKKERFSLILESASTNQTSMYLCASRGLAERYNEQFFGPGTRLTVL.

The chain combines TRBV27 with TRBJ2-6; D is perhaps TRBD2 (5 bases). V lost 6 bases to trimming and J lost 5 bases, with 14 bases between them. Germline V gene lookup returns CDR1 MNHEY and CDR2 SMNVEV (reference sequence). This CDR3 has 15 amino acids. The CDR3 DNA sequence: TGTGCCAGCAGAAGGACGGGAACCTGGGCCAACGTCCTGACTTTC. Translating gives CASRRTGTWANVLTF.

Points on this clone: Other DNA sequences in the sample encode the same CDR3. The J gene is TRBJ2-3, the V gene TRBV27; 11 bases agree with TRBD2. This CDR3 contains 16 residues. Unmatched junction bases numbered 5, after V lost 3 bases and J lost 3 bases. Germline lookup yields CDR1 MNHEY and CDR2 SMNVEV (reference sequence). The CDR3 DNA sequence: TGTGCCAGCAGTTTCCTAGCGGGAGGAGGGACAGATACGCAGTATTTT. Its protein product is CASSFLAGGGTDTQYF.

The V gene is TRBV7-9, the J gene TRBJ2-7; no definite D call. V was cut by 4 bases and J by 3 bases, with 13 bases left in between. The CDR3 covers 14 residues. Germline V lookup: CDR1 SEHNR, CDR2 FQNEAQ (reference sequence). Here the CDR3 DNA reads TGTGCCAGCAGCTCCCCCCGGGCCGACTACGAGCAGTACTTC. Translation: CASSSPRADYEQYF. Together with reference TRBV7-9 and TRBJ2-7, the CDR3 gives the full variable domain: DTGVSQNPRHKITKRGQNVTFRCDPISEHNRLYWYRQTLGQGPEFLTYFQNEAQLEKSRLLSDRFSAERPKGSFSTLEIQRTEQGDSAMYLCASSSPRADYEQYFGPGTRLTVT.

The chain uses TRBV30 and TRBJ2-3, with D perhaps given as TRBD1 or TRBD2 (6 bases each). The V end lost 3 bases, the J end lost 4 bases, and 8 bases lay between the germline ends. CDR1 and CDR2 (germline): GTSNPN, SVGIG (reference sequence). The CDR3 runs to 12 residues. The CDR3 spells CAWSGGPDTQYF. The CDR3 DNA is TGTGCCTGGAGCGGGGGCCCAGATACGCAGTATTTT.

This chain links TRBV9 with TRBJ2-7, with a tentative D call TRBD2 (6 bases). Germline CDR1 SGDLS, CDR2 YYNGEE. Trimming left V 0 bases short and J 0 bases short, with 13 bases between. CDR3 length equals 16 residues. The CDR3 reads CASSVETGAPSYEQYF. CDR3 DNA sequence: TGTGCCAGCAGCGTAGAGACGGGAGCCCCCTCCTACGAGCAGTACTTC.

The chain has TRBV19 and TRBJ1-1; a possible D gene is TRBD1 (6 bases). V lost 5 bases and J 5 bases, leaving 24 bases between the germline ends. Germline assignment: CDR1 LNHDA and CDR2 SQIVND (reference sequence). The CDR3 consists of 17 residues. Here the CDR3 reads CASSEGGAGKGETEAFF. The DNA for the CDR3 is TGTGCCAGTAGTGAAGGGGGGGCAGGGAAGGGAGAGACTGAAGCTTTCTTT.

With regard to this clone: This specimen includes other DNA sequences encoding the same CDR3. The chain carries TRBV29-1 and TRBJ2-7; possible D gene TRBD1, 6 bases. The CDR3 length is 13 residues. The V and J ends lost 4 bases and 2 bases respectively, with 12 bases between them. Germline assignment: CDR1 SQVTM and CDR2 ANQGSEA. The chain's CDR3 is CSVVPGDTYEQYF. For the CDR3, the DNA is TGCAGCGTTGTCCCAGGGGATACCTACGAGCAGTACTTC.

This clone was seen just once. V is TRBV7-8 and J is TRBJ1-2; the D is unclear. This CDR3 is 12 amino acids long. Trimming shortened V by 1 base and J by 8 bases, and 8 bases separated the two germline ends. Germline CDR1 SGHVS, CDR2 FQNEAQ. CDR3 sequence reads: CASSLEFQGYTF. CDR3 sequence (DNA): TGTGCCAGCAGCTTAGAGTTTCAGGGCTACACCTTC.

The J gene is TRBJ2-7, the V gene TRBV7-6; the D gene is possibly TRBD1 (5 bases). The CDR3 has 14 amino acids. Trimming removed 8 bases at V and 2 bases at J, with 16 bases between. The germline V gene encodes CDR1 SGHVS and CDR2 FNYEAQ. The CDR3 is CASQPAQGPYEQYF. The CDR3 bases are TGTGCCAGCCAGCCCGCCCAGGGTCCCTACGAGCAGTACTTC.

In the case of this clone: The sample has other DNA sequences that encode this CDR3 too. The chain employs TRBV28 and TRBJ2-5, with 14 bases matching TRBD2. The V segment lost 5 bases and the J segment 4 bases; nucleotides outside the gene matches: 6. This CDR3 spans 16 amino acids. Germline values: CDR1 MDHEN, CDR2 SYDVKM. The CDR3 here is CASSPRTSGRRETQYF. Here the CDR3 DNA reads TGTGCCAGCAGTCCTAGGACTAGCGGGAGGCGAGAGACCCAGTACTTC.

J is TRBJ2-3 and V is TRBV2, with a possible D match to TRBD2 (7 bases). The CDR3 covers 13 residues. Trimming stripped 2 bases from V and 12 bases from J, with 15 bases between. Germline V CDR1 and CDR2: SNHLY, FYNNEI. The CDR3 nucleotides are TGTGCCAGCAGTGAATTAGGGGGGGAAATCCAGTATTTT. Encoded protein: CASSELGGEIQYF.

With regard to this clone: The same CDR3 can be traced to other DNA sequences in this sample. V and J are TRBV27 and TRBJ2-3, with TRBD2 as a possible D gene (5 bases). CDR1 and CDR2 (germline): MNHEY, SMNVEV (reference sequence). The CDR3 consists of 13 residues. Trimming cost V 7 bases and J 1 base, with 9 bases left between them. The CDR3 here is CASIGSGTDTQYF. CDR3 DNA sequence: TGTGCCAGCATAGGGAGCGGCACAGATACGCAGTATTTT.

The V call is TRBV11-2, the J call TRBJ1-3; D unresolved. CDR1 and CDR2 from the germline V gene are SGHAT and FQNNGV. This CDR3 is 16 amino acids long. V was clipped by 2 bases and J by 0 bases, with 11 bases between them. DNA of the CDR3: TGTGCCAGCAGCTTATGGCCACGGGTCTCTGGAAACACCATATATTTT. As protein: CASSLWPRVSGNTIYF.

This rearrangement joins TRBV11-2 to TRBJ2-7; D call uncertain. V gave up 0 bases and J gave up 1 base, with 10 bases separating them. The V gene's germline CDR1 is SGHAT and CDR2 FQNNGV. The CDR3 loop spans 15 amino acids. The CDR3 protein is CASSLDLGWSYEQYF. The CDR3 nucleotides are TGTGCCAGCAGCTTAGATCTGGGGTGGTCCTACGAGCAGTACTTC.

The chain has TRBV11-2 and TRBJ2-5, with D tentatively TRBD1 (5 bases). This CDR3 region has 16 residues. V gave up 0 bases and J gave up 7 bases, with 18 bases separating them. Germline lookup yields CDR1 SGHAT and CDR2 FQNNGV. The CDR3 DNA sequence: TGTGCCAGCAGCTTAGATCGTACACCTTTAGGGGCGACCCAGTACTTC. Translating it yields CASSLDRTPLGATQYF.

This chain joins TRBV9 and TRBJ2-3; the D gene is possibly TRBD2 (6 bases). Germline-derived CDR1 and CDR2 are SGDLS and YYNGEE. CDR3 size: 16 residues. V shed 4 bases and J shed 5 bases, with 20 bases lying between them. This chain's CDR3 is CASSLGPYEEGDTQYF. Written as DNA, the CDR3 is TGTGCCAGCAGCTTGGGACCATACGAGGAGGGAGATACGCAGTATTTT.

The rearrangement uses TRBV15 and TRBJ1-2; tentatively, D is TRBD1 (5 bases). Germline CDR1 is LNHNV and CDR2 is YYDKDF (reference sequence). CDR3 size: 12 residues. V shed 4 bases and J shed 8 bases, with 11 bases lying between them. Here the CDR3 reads CATSIKRGGYTF. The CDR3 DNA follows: TGTGCCACCAGCATTAAGAGGGGAGGCTACACCTTC.

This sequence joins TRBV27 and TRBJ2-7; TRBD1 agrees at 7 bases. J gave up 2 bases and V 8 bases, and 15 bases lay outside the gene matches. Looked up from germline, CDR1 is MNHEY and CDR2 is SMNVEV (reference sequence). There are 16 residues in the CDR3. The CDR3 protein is CASFGPGTAQAYEQYF. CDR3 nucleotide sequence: TGTGCCAGCTTCGGCCCCGGGACAGCTCAAGCCTACGAGCAGTACTTC.

The CDR3 region has the DNA TGTGCCAGCAGCAAAGAGGTAAGAAAGTCCAGGGGGCTTGGCACCGGGGAGCTGTTTTTT. Protein product: CASSKEVRKSRGLGTGELFF. The V and J genes are TRBV21-1 and TRBJ2-2; TRBD1 is the table's D call, not checked against the DNA. TRBV21-1 is a known pseudogene. The CDR3 is 20 amino acids.